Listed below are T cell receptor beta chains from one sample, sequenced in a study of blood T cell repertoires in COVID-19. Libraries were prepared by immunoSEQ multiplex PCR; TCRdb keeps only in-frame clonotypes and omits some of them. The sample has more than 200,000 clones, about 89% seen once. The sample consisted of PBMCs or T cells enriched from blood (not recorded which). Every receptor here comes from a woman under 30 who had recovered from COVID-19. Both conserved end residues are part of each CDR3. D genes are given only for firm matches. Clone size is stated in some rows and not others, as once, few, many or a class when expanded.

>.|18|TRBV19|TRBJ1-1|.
CASSRRSGGAKANTEAFF
TGTGCCAGTAGTAGACGGTCTGGGGGGGCGAAGGCGAACACTGAAGCTTTCTTT
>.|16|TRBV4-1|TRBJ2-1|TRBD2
CASSPGGTSDPNEQFF
TGCGCCAGCAGCCCTGGAGGGACTAGCGATCCCAATGAGCAGTTCTTC
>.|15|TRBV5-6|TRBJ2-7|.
CASSYSGKWLYEQYF
TGTGCCAGCAGCTATTCAGGGAAATGGCTCTACGAGCAGTACTTC
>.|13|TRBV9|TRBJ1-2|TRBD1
CASSPQGDYGYTF
TGTGCCAGCAGCCCGCAGGGGGACTATGGCTACACCTTC
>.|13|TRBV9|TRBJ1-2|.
CASSVRSNYGYTF
TGTGCCAGCAGCGTTCGGAGTAACTATGGCTACACCTTC
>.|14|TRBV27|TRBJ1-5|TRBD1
CASRSGGSGQPQHF
TGTGCCAGCAGATCAGGGGGATCCGGCCAGCCCCAGCATTTT
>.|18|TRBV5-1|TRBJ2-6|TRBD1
CASSLVGQGTSGANVLTF
TGCGCCAGCAGCTTGGTGGGACAGGGCACCTCTGGGGCCAACGTCCTGACTTTC
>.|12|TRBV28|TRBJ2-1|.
CASSLFGNEQFF
TGTGCCAGCAGTTTATTCGGTAATGAGCAGTTCTTC
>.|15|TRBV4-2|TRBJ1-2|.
CASSQELQGPDGYTF
TGTGCCAGCAGCCAAGAACTGCAGGGCCCTGATGGCTACACCTTC
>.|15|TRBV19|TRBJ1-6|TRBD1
CASSQRTGGYSPLHF
TGTGCCAGTAGCCAAAGGACAGGGGGATATTCACCCCTCCACTTT
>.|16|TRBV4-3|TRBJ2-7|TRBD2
CASSQDLTGGASEQYF
TGCGCCAGCAGCCAAGATCTTACGGGGGGGGCGAGTGAGCAGTACTTC
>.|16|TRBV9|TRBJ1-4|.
CASSVGTVATNEKLFF
TGTGCCAGCAGCGTAGGGACAGTTGCAACTAATGAAAAACTGTTTTTT
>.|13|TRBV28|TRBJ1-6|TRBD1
CATEQGDHSPLHF
TGTGCCACCGAACAGGGGGATCATTCACCCCTCCACTTT
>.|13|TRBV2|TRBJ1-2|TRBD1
CASRPEGGGGYTF
TGTGCCAGCAGGCCCGAAGGGGGCGGTGGCTACACCTTC
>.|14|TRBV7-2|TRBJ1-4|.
CASRRGGTNEKLFF
TGTGCCAGCAGACGGGGGGGGACTAATGAAAAACTGTTTTTT
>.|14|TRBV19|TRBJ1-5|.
CASHGGLPNQPQHF
TGTGCCAGTCACGGGGGGCTCCCCAATCAGCCCCAGCATTTT
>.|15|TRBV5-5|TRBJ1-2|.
CASSLEEFPTGGYTF
TGTGCCAGCAGCTTGGAAGAGTTCCCAACGGGGGGCTACACCTTC
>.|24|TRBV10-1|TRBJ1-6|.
CASSESSREEGGKATIFYNSPLHF
TGCGCCAGCAGTGAGTCGAGTAGGGAGGAGGGAGGCAAGGCCACTATCTTTTATAATTCACCCCTCCACTTT
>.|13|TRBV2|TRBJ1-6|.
CASRGGYNSPLHF
TGTGCCAGCAGGGGGGGATATAATTCACCCCTCCACTTT
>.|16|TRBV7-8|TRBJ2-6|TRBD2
CASSLRREAGANVLTF
TGTGCCAGCAGCTTAAGGCGGGAGGCCGGGGCCAACGTCCTGACTTTC
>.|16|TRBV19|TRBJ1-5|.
CASSDAQGIGNQPQHF
TGTGCCAGTAGTGACGCACAGGGTATCGGAAATCAGCCCCAGCATTTT
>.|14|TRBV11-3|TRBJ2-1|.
CASSPGTSANEQFF
TGTGCCAGCAGCCCCGGGACTTCCGCCAATGAGCAGTTCTTC
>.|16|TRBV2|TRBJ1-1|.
CASSVVPQASGTEAFF
TGTGCCAGCAGTGTAGTCCCACAGGCTTCGGGTACTGAAGCTTTCTTT
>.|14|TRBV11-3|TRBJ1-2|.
CASSLDHEAKGYTF
TGTGCCAGCAGCTTAGATCACGAGGCCAAAGGCTACACCTTC
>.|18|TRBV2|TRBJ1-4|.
CASSLWGRGGGENEKLFF
TGTGCCAGCAGCCTCTGGGGCAGGGGAGGGGGAGAAAATGAAAAACTGTTTTTT
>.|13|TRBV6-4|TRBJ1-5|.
CASSDSTGSPQHF
TGTGCCAGCAGTGACTCGACAGGATCGCCCCAGCATTTT
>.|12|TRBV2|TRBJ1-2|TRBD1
CASRQGVYGYTF
TGTGCCAGCAGACAGGGGGTCTATGGCTACACCTTC
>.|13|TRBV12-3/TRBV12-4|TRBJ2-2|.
CASSFGFTGELFF
TGTGCCAGCAGTTTCGGGTTCACCGGGGAGCTGTTTTTT
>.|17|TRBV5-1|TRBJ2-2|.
CASSPIPTSRDTGELFF
TGCGCCAGCAGCCCCATCCCGACTAGTCGGGACACCGGGGAGCTGTTTTTT
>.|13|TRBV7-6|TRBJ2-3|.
CASSSRDTDTQYF
TGTGCCAGCAGCTCCCGCGACACAGATACGCAGTATTTT
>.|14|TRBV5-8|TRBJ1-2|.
CASSLVSRDYGYTF
TGTGCCAGCAGCTTGGTCTCCAGGGATTATGGCTACACCTTC
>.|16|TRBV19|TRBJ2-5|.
CASSIRHRVNQETQYF
TGTGCCAGTAGTATCAGGCACAGGGTTAACCAAGAGACCCAGTACTTC
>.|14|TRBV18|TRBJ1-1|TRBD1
CASSPDTGDPEAFF
TGTGCCAGCTCACCGGACACAGGGGATCCTGAAGCTTTCTTT
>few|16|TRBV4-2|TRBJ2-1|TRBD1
CASSQGTGQGYNEQFF
TGTGCCAGCAGCCAAGGGACGGGACAGGGATACAATGAGCAGTTCTTC
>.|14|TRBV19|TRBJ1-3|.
CASRTLIAGNTIYF
TGTGCCAGTCGAACTCTGATCGCTGGAAACACCATATATTTT
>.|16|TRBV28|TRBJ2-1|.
CASTPGGASSYNEQFF
TGTGCCAGCACCCCGGGCGGGGCCAGCTCCTACAATGAGCAGTTCTTC
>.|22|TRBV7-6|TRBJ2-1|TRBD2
CASSTRWTSGNRLSAAYNEQFF
TGTGCCAGCAGCACTCGGTGGACTAGCGGAAACCGACTCTCAGCGGCCTACAATGAGCAGTTCTTC
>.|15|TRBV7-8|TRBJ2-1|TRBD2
CASTSRLAGGKEQFF
TGTGCCAGCACTTCACGACTAGCGGGGGGAAAGGAGCAGTTCTTC
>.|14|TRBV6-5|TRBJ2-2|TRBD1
CASSPGQGNGELFF
TGTGCCAGCAGCCCGGGACAGGGGAACGGGGAGCTGTTTTTT
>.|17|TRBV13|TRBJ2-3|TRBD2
CASSLLRSGLAGSTQYF
TGTGCCAGCAGCTTACTTCGTTCAGGACTAGCGGGGTCTACGCAGTATTTT
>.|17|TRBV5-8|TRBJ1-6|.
CASSRSYDSSYNSPLHF
TGTGCCAGCAGCCGCTCCTATGACAGCTCCTATAATTCACCCCTCCACTTT
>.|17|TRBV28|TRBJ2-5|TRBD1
CASSLVGQGNPKETQYF
TGTGCCAGCAGTTTGGTGGGACAGGGAAACCCCAAAGAGACCCAGTACTTC
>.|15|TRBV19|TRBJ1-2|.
CASSTPDFGLWGYTF
TGTGCCAGTAGTACCCCGGACTTTGGTCTTTGGGGCTACACCTTC
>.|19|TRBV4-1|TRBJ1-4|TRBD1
CASSPEHRTGRGTNEKLFF
TGCGCCAGCAGCCCCGAACATCGGACAGGGCGAGGAACTAATGAAAAACTGTTTTTT
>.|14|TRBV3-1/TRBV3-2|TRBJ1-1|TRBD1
CASSQLDRAPEAFF
TGTGCCAGCAGCCAATTGGACAGGGCCCCTGAAGCTTTCTTT
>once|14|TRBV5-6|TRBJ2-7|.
CASQVAGQPYEQYF
TGTGCCAGCCAGGTTGCGGGGCAGCCGTACGAGCAGTACTTC
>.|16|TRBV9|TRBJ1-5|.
CASSVGRSGGHQPQHF
TGTGCCAGCAGCGTAGGGCGTTCGGGGGGCCATCAGCCCCAGCATTTT
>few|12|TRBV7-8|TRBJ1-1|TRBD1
CASSVRTGEAFF
TGTGCCAGCAGCGTACGGACAGGGGAAGCTTTCTTT
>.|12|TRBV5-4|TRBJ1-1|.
CASSPGGTEAFF
TGTGCCAGCAGTCCTGGAGGCACTGAAGCTTTCTTT
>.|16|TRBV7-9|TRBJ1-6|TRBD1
CASSPTPGQGNSPLHF
TGTGCCAGCAGCCCAACGCCGGGACAGGGAAATTCACCCCTCCACTTT
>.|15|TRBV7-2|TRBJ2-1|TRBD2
CASSAVAGGRNEQFF
TGTGCCAGCAGCGCAGTGGCGGGGGGGCGTAATGAGCAGTTCTTC
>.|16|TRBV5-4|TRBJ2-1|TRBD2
CASSRPGGLLDNEQFF
TGTGCCAGCAGCAGACCGGGGGGGCTTCTTGACAATGAGCAGTTCTTC
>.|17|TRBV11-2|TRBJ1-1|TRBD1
CASSSVPGQGKNTEAFF
TGTGCCAGCAGCTCTGTCCCGGGACAGGGGAAAAACACTGAAGCTTTCTTT
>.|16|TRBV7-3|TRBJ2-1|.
CASSRNAAGTYNEQFF
TGTGCCAGCAGCCGAAATGCAGCAGGGACCTACAATGAGCAGTTCTTC